The clone carrying this T cell receptor (beta chain) was observed many times. What it recognizes is unknown. TCRdb used MiXCR to reprocess the 5' RACE reads, holding one entry per CDR3 protein. Among approximately 70,000 distinct CDR3 sequences listed, 9.5% to 13% were seen once. These data are taken from a study of neurological immune-mediated disorders. General study points: The greatest TCR clonal expansion occurred in HTLV-1-associated myelopathy and the least in multiple sclerosis, which fell below healthy controls. Expanded clones shared no identical CDR3 amino acid sequences across subjects, which suggested private TCR-beta repertoires in all groups.

The time point: longitudinal time-point 1 (baseline). The CDR3 extends over 13 amino acids. The germline V gene has CDR1 SGHKS and CDR2 YYEKEE (reference sequence). With V trimmed by 7 bases and J by 1 base, 3 bases remained unmatched. The sequence derives from a man younger than 40 in good health. Input material: PBMCs. The V and J genes are TRBV5-5 and TRBJ2-7; 9 bases fit TRBD1. The CDR3 is CASGDRESYEQYF. CDR3 sequence (DNA): TGTGCCAGCGGGGACAGGGAATCCTACGAGCAGTACTTC.